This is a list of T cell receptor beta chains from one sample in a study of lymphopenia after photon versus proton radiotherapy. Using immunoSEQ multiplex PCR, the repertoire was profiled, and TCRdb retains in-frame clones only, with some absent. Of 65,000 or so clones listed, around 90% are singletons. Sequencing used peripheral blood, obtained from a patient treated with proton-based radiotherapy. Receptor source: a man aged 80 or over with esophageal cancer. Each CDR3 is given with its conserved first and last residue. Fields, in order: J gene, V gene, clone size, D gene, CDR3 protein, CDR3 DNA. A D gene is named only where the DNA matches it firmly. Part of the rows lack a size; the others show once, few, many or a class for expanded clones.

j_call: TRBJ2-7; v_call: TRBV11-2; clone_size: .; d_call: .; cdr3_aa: CASSLAGRRSSYEQYF; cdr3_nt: TGTGCCAGCAGCTTAGCGGGACGGAGAAGCTCCTACGAGCAGTACTTC
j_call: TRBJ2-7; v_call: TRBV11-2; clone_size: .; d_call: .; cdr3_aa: CASSSPLVEQYF; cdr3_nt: TGTGCCAGCAGCTCCCCCCTTGTCGAGCAGTACTTC
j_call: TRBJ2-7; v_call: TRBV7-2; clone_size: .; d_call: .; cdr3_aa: CATQGFGTYEQYF; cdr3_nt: TGTGCCACCCAGGGGTTTGGGACCTACGAGCAGTACTTC
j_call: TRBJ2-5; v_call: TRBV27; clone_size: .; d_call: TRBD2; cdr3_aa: CASSSLGVAGEETQYF; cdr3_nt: TGTGCCAGCAGTTCCCTCGGGGTAGCGGGAGAAGAGACCCAGTACTTC
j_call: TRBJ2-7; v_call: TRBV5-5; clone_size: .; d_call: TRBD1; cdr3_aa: CASSSSITGGEDYEQYF; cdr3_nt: TGTGCCAGCAGCTCCTCGATTACAGGGGGTGAGGACTACGAGCAGTACTTC
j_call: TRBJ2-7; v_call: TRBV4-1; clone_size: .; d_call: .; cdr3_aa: CASSPAAGSSYEQYF; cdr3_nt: TGCGCCAGCAGTCCTGCGGCGGGGAGCTCCTACGAGCAGTACTTC
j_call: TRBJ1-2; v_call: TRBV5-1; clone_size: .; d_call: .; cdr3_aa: CASSLDYMQGFSF; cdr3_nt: TGCGCCAGCAGCTTGGATTATATGCAGGGTTTCTCCTTC
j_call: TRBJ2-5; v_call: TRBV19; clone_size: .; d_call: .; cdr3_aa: CASSSASEGQETQYF; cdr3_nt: TGTGCCAGTAGTTCGGCTAGCGAAGGGCAAGAGACCCAGTACTTC
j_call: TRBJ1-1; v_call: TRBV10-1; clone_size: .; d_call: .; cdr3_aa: CASSESGGRTEAFF; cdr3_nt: TGCGCCAGCAGTGAGTCTGGAGGTCGGACTGAAGCTTTCTTT
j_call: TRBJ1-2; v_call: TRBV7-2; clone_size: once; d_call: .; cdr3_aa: CASSLEVASYGYTF; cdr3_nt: TGTGCCAGCAGCTTAGAAGTGGCGTCCTATGGCTACACCTTC
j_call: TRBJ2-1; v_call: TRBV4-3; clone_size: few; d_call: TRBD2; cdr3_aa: CASSQDPGTSAYNEQFF; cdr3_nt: TGCGCCAGCAGCCAAGATCCCGGGACTAGCGCCTACAATGAGCAGTTCTTC
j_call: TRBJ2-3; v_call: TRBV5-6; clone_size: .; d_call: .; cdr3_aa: CASSFRAGTPSTDTQYF; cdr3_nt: TGTGCCAGCAGCTTTCGGGCCGGGACACCTAGCACAGATACGCAGTATTTT
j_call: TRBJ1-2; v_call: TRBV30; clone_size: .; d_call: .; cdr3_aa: CAWSEGKGRRYGYTF; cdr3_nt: TGTGCCTGGAGTGAGGGGAAGGGGCGTCGTTATGGCTACACCTTC
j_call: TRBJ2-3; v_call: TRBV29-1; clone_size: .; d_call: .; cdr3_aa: CSVEKRGADTQYF; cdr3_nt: TGCAGCGTTGAGAAAAGGGGGGCAGATACGCAGTATTTT
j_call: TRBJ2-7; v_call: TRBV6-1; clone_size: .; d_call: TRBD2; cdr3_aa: CASSGGDGPYEQYF; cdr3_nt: TGTGCCAGCAGCGGGGGGGACGGCCCCTACGAGCAGTACTTC
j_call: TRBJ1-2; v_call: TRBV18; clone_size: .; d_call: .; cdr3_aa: CASSFRDTNYGYTF; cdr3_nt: TGTGCCAGCTCATTCAGGGACACAAACTATGGCTACACCTTC
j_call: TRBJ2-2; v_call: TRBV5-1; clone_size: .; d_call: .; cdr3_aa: CASSFRGSANTGELFF; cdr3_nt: TGCGCCAGCAGCTTTAGGGGGTCCGCGAACACCGGGGAGCTGTTTTTT
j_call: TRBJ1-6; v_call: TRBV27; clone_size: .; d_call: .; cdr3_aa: CASRDTIPQSPLHF; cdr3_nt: TGTGCCAGCAGGGACACGATCCCCCAATCACCCCTCCACTTT
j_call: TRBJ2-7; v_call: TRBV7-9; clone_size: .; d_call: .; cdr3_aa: CASSTSYYEQYF; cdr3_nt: TGTGCCAGCAGCACAAGCTACTACGAGCAGTACTTC
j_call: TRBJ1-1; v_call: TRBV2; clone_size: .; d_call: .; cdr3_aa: CASSLTNTEAFF; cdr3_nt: TGTGCCAGCAGTTTGACGAACACTGAAGCTTTCTTT
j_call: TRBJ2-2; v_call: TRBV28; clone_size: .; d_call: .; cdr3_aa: CASSPGGGQNTGELFF; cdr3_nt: TGTGCCAGCAGTCCAGGCGGGGGACAGAACACCGGGGAGCTGTTTTTT
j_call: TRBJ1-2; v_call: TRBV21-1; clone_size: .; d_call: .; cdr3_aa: CASSKATDNGYTF; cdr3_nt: TGTGCCAGCAGCAAAGCGACCGATAATGGCTACACCTTC
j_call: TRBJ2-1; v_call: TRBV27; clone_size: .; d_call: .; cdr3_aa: CASSPTAVSYNEQFF; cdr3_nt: TGTGCCAGCAGCCCGACAGCCGTCTCCTACAATGAGCAGTTCTTC
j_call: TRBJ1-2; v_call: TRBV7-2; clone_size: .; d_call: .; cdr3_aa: CASSIQEYGYTF; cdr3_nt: TGTGCCAGCAGCATACAGGAATATGGCTACACCTTC
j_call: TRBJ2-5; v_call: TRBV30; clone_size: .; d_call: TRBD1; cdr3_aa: CAWSVTGGGETQYF; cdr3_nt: TGTGCCTGGAGTGTAACAGGGGGTGGGGAGACCCAGTACTTC
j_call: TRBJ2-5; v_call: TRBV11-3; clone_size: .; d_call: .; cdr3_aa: CASSPRDGQETQYF; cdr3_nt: TGTGCCAGCAGCCCACGGGACGGTCAAGAGACCCAGTACTTC